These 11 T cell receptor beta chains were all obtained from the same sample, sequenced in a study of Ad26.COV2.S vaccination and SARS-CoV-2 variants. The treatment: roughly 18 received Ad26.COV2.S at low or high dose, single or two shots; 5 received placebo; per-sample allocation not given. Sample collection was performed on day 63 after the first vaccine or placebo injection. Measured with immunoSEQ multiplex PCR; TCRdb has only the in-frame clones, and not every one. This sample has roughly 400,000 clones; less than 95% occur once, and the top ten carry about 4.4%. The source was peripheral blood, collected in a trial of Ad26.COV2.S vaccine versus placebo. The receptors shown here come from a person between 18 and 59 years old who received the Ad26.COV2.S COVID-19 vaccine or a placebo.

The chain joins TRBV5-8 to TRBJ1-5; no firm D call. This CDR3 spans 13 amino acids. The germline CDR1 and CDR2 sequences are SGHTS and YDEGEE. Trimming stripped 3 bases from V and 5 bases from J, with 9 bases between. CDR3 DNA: TGTGCCAGCAGCTCCGGGATCCATCAGCCCCAGCATTTT. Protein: CASSSGIHQPQHF.

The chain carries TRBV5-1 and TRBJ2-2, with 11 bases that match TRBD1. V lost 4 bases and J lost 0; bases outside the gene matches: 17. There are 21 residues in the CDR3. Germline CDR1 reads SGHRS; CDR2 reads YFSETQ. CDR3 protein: CASSPDRGPGLARSNTGELFF. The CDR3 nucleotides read TGCGCCAGCAGCCCGGACAGGGGGCCGGGACTCGCCCGCTCGAACACCGGGGAGCTGTTTTTT. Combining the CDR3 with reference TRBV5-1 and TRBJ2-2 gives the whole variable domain KAGVTQTPRYLIKTRGQQVTLSCSPISGHRSVSWYQQTPGQGLQFLFEYFSETQRNKGNFPGRFSGRQFSNSRSEMNVSTLELGDSALYLCASSPDRGPGLARSNTGELFFGEGSRLTVL.

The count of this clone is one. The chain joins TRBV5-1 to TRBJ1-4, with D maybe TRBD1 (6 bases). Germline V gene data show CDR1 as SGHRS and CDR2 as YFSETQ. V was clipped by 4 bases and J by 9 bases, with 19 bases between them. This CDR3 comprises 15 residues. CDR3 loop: CASSLTQGLSKKLFF. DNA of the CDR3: TGCGCCAGCAGCCTGACACAGGGACTTTCGAAAAAACTGTTTTTT.

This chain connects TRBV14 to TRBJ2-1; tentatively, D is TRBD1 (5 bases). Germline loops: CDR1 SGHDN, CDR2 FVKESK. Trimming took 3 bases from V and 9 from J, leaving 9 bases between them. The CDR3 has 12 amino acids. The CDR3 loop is CASSHPGREQFF. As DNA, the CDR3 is TGTGCCAGCAGCCACCCAGGGCGTGAGCAGTTCTTC.

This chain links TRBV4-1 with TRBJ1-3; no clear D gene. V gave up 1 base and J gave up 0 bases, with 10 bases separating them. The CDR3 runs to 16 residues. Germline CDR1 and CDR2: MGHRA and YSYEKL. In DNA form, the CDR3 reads TGCGCCAGCAGCCAAGGATGGAAAAGCTCTGGAAACACCATATATTTT. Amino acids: CASSQGWKSSGNTIYF.

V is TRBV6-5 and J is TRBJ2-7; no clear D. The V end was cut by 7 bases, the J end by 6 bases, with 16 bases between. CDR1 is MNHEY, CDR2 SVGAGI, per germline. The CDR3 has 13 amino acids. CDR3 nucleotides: TGTGCCAGCAACACTCAAGACTCGCGCGAGCAGTACTTC. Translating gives CASNTQDSREQYF.

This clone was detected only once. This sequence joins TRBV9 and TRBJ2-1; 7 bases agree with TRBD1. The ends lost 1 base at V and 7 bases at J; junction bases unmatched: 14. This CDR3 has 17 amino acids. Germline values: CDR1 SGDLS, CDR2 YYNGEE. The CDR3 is CASSVTTGSGQRNEQFF. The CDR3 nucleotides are TGTGCCAGCAGCGTAACCACGGGATCGGGACAGAGGAATGAGCAGTTCTTC.

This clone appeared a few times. DNA for the CDR3: TGTGCCAGCGGGGGAGCGGTTCGAACCTACGAGCAGTACTTC. Residues: CASGGAVRTYEQYF. The chain links TRBV2 to TRBJ2-7, with D perhaps matching TRBD1 or TRBD2 (5 bases each). There are 14 residues in the CDR3. CDR1 and CDR2 (germline): SNHLY, FYNNEI. Trimming cost V 8 bases and J 2 bases, with 16 bases left between them.

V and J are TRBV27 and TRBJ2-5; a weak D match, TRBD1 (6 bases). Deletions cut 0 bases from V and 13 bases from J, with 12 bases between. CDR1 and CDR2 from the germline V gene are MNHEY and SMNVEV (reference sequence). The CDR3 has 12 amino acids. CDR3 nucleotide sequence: TGTGCCAGCAGTTTATCGGCTGGACAGCTGTACTTC. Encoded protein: CASSLSAGQLYF.

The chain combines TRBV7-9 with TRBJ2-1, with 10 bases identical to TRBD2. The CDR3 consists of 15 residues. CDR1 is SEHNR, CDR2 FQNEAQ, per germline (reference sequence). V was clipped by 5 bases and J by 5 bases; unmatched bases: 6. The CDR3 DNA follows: TGTGCCAGCAGCAAGACTAGCGGGCTTCACAATGAGCAGTTCTTC. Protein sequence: CASSKTSGLHNEQFF.

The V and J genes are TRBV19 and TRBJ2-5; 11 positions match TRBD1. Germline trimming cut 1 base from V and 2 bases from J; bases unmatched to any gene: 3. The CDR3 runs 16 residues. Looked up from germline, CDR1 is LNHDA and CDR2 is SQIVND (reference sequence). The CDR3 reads CASSIVWDRGQETQYF. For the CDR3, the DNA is TGTGCCAGTAGTATAGTCTGGGACAGGGGGCAAGAGACCCAGTACTTC.